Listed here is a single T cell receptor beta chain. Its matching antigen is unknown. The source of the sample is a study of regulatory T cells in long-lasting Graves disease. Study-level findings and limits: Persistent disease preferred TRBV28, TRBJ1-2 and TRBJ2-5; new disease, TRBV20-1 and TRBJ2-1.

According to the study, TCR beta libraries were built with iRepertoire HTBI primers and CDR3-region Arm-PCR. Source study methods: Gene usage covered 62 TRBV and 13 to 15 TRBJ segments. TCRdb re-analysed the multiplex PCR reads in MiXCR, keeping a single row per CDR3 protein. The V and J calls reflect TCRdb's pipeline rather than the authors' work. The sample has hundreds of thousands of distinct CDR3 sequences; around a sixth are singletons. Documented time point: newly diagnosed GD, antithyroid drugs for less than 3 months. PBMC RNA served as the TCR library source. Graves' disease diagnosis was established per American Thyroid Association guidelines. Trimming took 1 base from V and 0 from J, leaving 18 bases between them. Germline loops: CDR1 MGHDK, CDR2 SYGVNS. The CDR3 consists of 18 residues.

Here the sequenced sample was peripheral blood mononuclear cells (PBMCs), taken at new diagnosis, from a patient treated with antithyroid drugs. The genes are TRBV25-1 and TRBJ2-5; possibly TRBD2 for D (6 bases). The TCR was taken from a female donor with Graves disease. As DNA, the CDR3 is TGTGCCAGCAGTGAATCCGGGAGCCTACTTCAGTACCAAGAGACCCAGTACTTC. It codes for CASSESGSLLQYQETQYF.